What follows is one TCR beta chain and its context. The trim removed 5 bases at V and 6 bases at J, leaving 7 bases unmatched. This CDR3 is built from 16 residues. CDR1 and CDR2 from the germline V gene are SGHAT and FQNNGV. This entry comes from a study of beta chain features in type 1 diabetes. TCRB transcripts that were expressed got sequenced, as all of the isolated RNA had been reverse transcribed. Generated by immunoSEQ multiplex PCR, the TCRdb table keeps only in-frame clones and is missing some. The repertoire holds fewer than 400,000 clones, with roughly 8% as singletons. CD45RO/CCR7/CD25/CD127/CD95/CD27 staining was used to isolate CD4+ naive, central memory, regulatory and stem cell-like memory cells by sorting.

This chain joins TRBV11-2 and TRBJ2-3, with 14 bases aligning to TRBD2. The sequenced material came from central memory CD4+ T cells from blood. This TCR derives from a woman aged 18 to 35 in good health. The CDR3 DNA reads as TGTGCCAGCAGCCCCCGACTAGCGGGAGGGGCGGATACGCAGTATTTT. It translates to CASSPRLAGGADTQYF.